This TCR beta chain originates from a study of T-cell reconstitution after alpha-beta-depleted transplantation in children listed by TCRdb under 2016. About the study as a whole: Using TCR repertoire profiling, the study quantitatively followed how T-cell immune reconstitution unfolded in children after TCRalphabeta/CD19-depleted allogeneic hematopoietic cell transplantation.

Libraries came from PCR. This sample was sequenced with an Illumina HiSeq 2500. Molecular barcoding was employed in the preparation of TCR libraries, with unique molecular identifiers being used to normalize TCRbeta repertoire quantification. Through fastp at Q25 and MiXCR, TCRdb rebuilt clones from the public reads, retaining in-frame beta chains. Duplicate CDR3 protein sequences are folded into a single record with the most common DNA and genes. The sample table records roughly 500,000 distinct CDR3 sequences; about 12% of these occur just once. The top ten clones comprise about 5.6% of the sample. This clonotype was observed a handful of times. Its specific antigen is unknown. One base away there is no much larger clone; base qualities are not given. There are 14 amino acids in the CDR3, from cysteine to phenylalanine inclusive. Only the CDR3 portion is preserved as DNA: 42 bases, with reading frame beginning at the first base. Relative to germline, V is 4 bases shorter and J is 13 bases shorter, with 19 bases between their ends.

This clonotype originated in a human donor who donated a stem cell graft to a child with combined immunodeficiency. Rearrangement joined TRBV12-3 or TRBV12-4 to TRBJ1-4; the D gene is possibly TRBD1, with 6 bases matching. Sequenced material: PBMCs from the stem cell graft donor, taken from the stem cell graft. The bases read TGTGCCAGCAGTTCCCAGGGGACCCTAGGGGGACTGTTTTTT. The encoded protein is CASSSQGTLGGLFF.